This TCR beta chain stems from a study of cytomegalovirus exposure and HLA in healthy donors. As concerns this clone: Antigen specificity is unknown.

CDR3 length equals 13 residues. Findings and limits, study-wide: Diagnosis of cytomegalovirus status made by the classifier reportedly showed high specificity and sensitivity. According to a subsequent analysis, TCR clusters from the first cohort were inclined to appear together in the 100 to 150 validation repertoires.

Sequencing used immunoSEQ multiplex PCR; TCRdb keeps in-frame clones, though not all of them. Of about 130,000 clones listed, 85% to 90% are singletons. This receptor was taken from a young woman in good health and CMV-seronegative. The chain links TRBV21-1 to TRBJ2-3; the D call in the table, TRBD2, was not verified against the DNA. TRBV21-1 is termed a pseudogene. The sequencing input was PBMCs. Written as DNA, the CDR3 is TGTGCCAGCACCGGCGGGGGCACAGATACGCAGTATTTT. Amino acid sequence: CASTGGGTDTQYF.